Presented here are 29 T cell receptor beta chains from one specimen sequenced in a study of shared clonotypes between healthy human individuals. Clones were read by immunoSEQ multiplex PCR, and TCRdb kept only the in-frame ones, dropping some. Here the sample spans 1.5 million to 1.9 million clones, 95% to 99% being singletons. The sample taken for sequencing was naive CD4+ T cells sorted from blood. Indicated subset: CD45RA+ positively selected. These TCRs come from a man aged 25 to 40 in good health.

A note on this clone: This sample includes further DNA sequences coding for the same CDR3. V gene TRBV28 combines with J gene TRBJ2-3; the D is unclear. Trimming shortened V by 7 bases and J by 0 bases, and 5 bases separated the two germline ends. From germline, CDR1 is MDHEN and CDR2 SYDVKM. CDR3 length: 12 residues. The CDR3 spells CASTGSTDTQYF. The CDR3 DNA sequence: TGTGCCAGCACCGGTAGCACAGATACGCAGTATTTT.

This chain joins TRBV28 and TRBJ2-7, with D hard to call. The germline gives CDR1 MDHEN, CDR2 SYDVKM. V shed 5 bases and J shed 6 bases, with 11 bases lying between them. This CDR3 is built from 12 residues. The CDR3 protein is CASSVRSPEQYF. CDR3 nucleotide sequence: TGTGCCAGCAGTGTCAGAAGCCCCGAGCAGTACTTC.

The genes are TRBV10-3 and TRBJ2-2; D is uncertain. Germline V CDR1 and CDR2: ENHRY, SYGVKD. The length of the CDR3 is 15 residues. V was cut by 3 bases and J by 5 bases, with 13 bases left in between. The CDR3 protein is CAISDPPRDTGELFF. The CDR3 DNA is TGTGCCATCAGTGATCCCCCACGAGATACCGGGGAGCTGTTTTTT.

Comments on this clone: The same CDR3 arises from other DNA sequences in this sample as well. The chain uses TRBV29-1 and TRBJ2-1; 14 nucleotides agree with TRBD2. Per germline, CDR1 SQVTM and CDR2 ANQGSEA. This CDR3 spans 14 amino acids. Trimming cost V 4 bases and J 6 bases; bases outside gene matches: 2. CDR3 bases: TGCAGCGTTGGACTAGCGGGAGGGCCCAATGAGCAGTTCTTC. It yields the protein CSVGLAGGPNEQFF.

The rearrangement links TRBV5-5 to TRBJ2-7; D gene ambiguous. From germline, CDR1 is SGHKS and CDR2 YYEKEE (reference sequence). The CDR3 spans 13 residues. Trimming left V 4 bases short and J 2 bases short, with 10 bases between. The CDR3 nucleotides read TGTGCCAGCAGCCGTCGCGGACCCTACGAGCAGTACTTC. Protein: CASSRRGPYEQYF.

V gene TRBV10-3 combines with J gene TRBJ2-3; 15 bases line up with TRBD2. From germline, CDR1 is ENHRY and CDR2 SYGVKD. V gave up 5 bases and J gave up 4 bases; unmatched junction bases: 4. The CDR3 runs 16 residues. CDR3 sequence (DNA): TGTGCCATCAGTCGGACTAGCGGGAGGGCGCCAGATACGCAGTATTTT. Encoded protein: CAISRTSGRAPDTQYF.

The V and J genes are TRBV9 and TRBJ1-5; 8 bases match TRBD1. This CDR3 region has 16 residues. CDR1 and CDR2 from the germline V gene are SGDLS and YYNGEE. In DNA, the CDR3 is TGTCAGTTATTATTGTTCGGCGACAGGGGCTATCAGCCCCAGCATTTT. Protein sequence: CQLLLFGDRGYQPQHF. The full variable domain, with the rest looked up from reference TRBV9 and TRBJ1-5, is DSGVTQTPKHLITATGQRVTLRCSPRSGDLSVYWYQQSLDQGLQFLIQYYNGEERAKGNILERFSAQQFPDLHSELNLSSLELGDSALYFCQLLLFGDRGYQPQHFGDGTRLSIL.

Points on this clone: Distinct nucleotide sequences in the sample also encode this CDR3. The chain is built from TRBV30 and TRBJ2-7, with D hard to call. This CDR3 has 11 amino acids. Germline V gives CDR1 GTSNPN, CDR2 SVGIG (reference sequence). Trimming removed 0 bases from V and 4 bases from J, with 4 bases in between. Here the CDR3 DNA reads TGTGCCTGGAGTGTACGATACGAGCAGTACTTC. This translates into CAWSVRYEQYF.

The chain is built from TRBV2 and TRBJ2-7; TRBD2 agrees at 8 bases. After removal of 11 bases from V and 3 bases from J, the junction contained 12 bases not matched to a gene. The germline V gene encodes CDR1 SNHLY and CDR2 FYNNEI. The CDR3 runs 14 residues. CDR3 amino acids: CAGASGRRHYEQYF. CDR3 DNA sequence: TGTGCCGGGGCCAGCGGGAGAAGACACTACGAGCAGTACTTC.

J is TRBJ2-6 and V is TRBV6-5; TRBD2 might be the D (6 bases). The V and J ends lost 3 bases and 1 base respectively, with 10 bases between them. This CDR3 is built from 16 residues. Germline V lookup: CDR1 MNHEY, CDR2 SVGAGI. CDR3 protein: CASSYLGRSGANVLTF. The CDR3, as DNA: TGTGCCAGCAGTTATCTTGGGAGGTCTGGGGCCAACGTCCTGACTTTC.

The chain links TRBV19 to TRBJ2-7; no definite D call. The CDR3 consists of 14 residues. Germline-derived CDR1 and CDR2 are LNHDA and SQIVND (reference sequence). V was clipped by 6 bases and J by 12 bases, with 24 bases between them. The CDR3 is CASRPYHSERFSYF. The CDR3, as DNA: TGTGCCAGTAGGCCGTATCACAGCGAACGATTCTCGTACTTC.

Of note for this clone: Additional DNA sequences in this sample encode the identical CDR3. This chain joins TRBV9 and TRBJ2-5; D possibly corresponds to TRBD2 (6 bases). Trimming shortened V by 0 bases and J by 5 bases, and 11 bases separated the two germline ends. Per the germline V gene, CDR1 is SGDLS and CDR2 is YYNGEE. There are 14 residues in the CDR3. This CDR3 is CASSVGGVGETQYF. CDR3 coding DNA: TGTGCCAGCAGCGTAGGGGGGGTCGGCGAGACCCAGTACTTC.

The chain combines TRBV5-1 with TRBJ1-2; no firm D call. This CDR3 is 14 amino acids long. Germline V gene data show CDR1 as SGHRS and CDR2 as YFSETQ. Deletions cut 0 bases from V and 0 bases from J, with 6 bases between. In DNA, the CDR3 is TGCGCCAGCAGCTTGGCACAGCCTAACTATGGCTACACCTTC. Amino acids: CASSLAQPNYGYTF.

The V and J genes are TRBV28 and TRBJ1-1; D uncertain. V was trimmed by 7 bases and J by 7 bases, leaving 13 bases between them. Germline values: CDR1 MDHEN, CDR2 SYDVKM. This CDR3 contains 12 residues. In nucleotides, the CDR3 is TGTGCCAGCATAAATTGGCCGATTGAAGCTTTCTTT. As protein: CASINWPIEAFF.

The table lists this clone with a count of one. This same CDR3 is encoded by further DNA sequences in the sample. The genes are TRBV5-1 and TRBJ2-3; 12 bases fit TRBD2. Trimming took 4 bases from V and 0 from J; bases not matched to a gene: 3. There are 16 residues in the CDR3. The germline gives CDR1 SGHRS, CDR2 YFSETQ. CDR3 nucleotide sequence: TGCGCCAGCAGCAGCGGGACTAGCGGGAGCACAGATACGCAGTATTTT. It is translated as CASSSGTSGSTDTQYF.

The chain recombines TRBV5-1 with TRBJ1-4; TRBD1 aligns across 7 bases. V shed 2 bases, J shed 13 bases, and the junction held 8 bases outside the gene matches. This CDR3 is 13 amino acids long. Germline CDR1 SGHRS, CDR2 YFSETQ. DNA for the CDR3: TGCGCCAGCAGCTTAGGGACAGAGAAAATACTGTTTTTT. Translation gives CASSLGTEKILFF.

A note on this clone: The identical CDR3 is also encoded by other nucleotide sequences in the sample. The gene calls are TRBV7-2 and TRBJ2-5; D call uncertain. The CDR3 spans 12 residues. Germline V gives CDR1 SGHTA, CDR2 FQGNSA. Trimming pared 4 bases from V and 4 bases from J, leaving 7 bases between. The CDR3 DNA reads TGTGCCAGCAGCTCCCAAGGAGAGACCCAGTACTTC. Translating it yields CASSSQGETQYF. Based on the CDR3 plus reference TRBV7-2 and TRBJ2-5, the full variable domain is GAGVSQSPSNKVTEKGKDVELRCDPISGHTALYWYRQSLGQGLEFLIYFQGNSAPDKSGLPSDRFSAERTGGSVSTLTIQRTQQEDSAVYLCASSSQGETQYFGPGTRLLVL.

This chain uses TRBV28 with TRBJ2-1; 9 bases are a match to TRBD2. The CDR3 covers 15 residues. Germline assignment: CDR1 MDHEN and CDR2 SYDVKM. V lost 4 bases to trimming and J lost 4 bases; unmatched junction nucleotides: 5. The CDR3: CASSYLLAGYNEQFF. CDR3 coding DNA: TGTGCCAGCAGTTATCTTCTAGCGGGATACAATGAGCAGTTCTTC.

CDR3 loop: CASSQTGGQNEKLFF. CDR3 bases: TGTGCCAGCAGCCAAACGGGGGGACAGAATGAAAAACTGTTTTTT. The chain recombines TRBV6-5 with TRBJ1-4; the match to TRBD1 covers 7 bases. Germline V gene data show CDR1 as MNHEY and CDR2 as SVGAGI. The CDR3 runs to 15 residues. Losses at the gene ends were 6 bases for V and 5 bases for J; bases not matched to a gene: 9.

This rearrangement joins TRBV4-3 to TRBJ1-1; D is unclear. Germline assignment: CDR1 LGHNA and CDR2 YSLEER. The CDR3 has 16 residues. Trimming removed 0 bases at V and 4 bases at J, with 15 bases between. CDR3 residues: CASSQDGRGASTEAFF. The CDR3 DNA reads as TGCGCCAGCAGCCAAGATGGACGAGGTGCAAGCACTGAAGCTTTCTTT.

The J gene is TRBJ1-2, the V gene TRBV11-2, with TRBD1 matching 8 bases. The CDR3 loop spans 14 amino acids. Germline CDR1 reads SGHAT; CDR2 reads FQNNGV. With V trimmed by 3 bases and J by 7 bases, 7 bases remained unmatched. CDR3 sequence: CASSFRGQLSGYTF. CDR3 nucleotide sequence: TGTGCCAGCAGCTTCAGGGGGCAATTAAGTGGCTACACCTTC.

The gene calls are TRBV18 and TRBJ2-5; a weak D match, TRBD2 (5 bases). With 0 bases removed from V and 5 bases from J, the gap between germline ends came to 16 bases. Germline CDR1 reads KGHSH; CDR2 reads LQKENI. CDR3 length: 16 amino acids. The CDR3 is CASSPPKIPAGETQYF. The CDR3 DNA follows: TGTGCCAGCTCACCACCTAAAATACCCGCGGGTGAGACCCAGTACTTC. Full variable domain (rest looked up from reference TRBV18 and TRBJ2-5): NAGVMQNPRHLVRRRGQEARLRCSPMKGHSHVYWYRQLPEEGLKFMVYLQKENIIDESGMPKERFSAEFPKEGPSILRIQQVVRGDSAAYFCASSPPKIPAGETQYFGPGTRLLVL.

J is TRBJ2-2 and V is TRBV10-2, with 10 positions matching TRBD1. CDR3 length: 15 amino acids. Trimming took 4 bases from V and 1 from J; bases not matched to a gene: 0. Germline assignment: CDR1 WSHSY and CDR2 SAAADI. Here the CDR3 reads CASSGDRGNTGELFF. The CDR3 bases are TGCGCCAGCAGTGGGGACAGGGGGAACACCGGGGAGCTGTTTTTT.

This clone has just one count. The chain joins TRBV5-1 to TRBJ2-7, with D tentatively TRBD1 (7 bases). This CDR3 comprises 13 residues. Germline V lookup: CDR1 SGHRS, CDR2 YFSETQ. V was shortened by 0 bases and J by 9 bases, with 13 bases between the two germline ends. The CDR3 region has the DNA TGCGCCAGCAGCTTGGCGCAGGGGGGCGGGCAGTACTTC. Residues: CASSLAQGGGQYF.

The J gene is TRBJ1-1, the V gene TRBV20-1; 8 nucleotides agree with TRBD1. Germline values: CDR1 DFQATT, CDR2 SNEGSKA (reference sequence). The V segment lost 7 bases and the J segment 5 bases; nucleotides outside the gene matches: 3. CDR3 length: 11 amino acids. This CDR3 is CSVYRGTEAFF. CDR3 DNA sequence: TGCAGTGTTTACAGGGGGACTGAAGCTTTCTTT.

The gene calls are TRBV29-1 and TRBJ2-1; TRBD2 aligns across 8 bases. The J segment lost 0 bases and the V segment lost 4 bases, leaving 8 bases of the junction unmatched. This CDR3 spans 16 amino acids. The germline V gene encodes CDR1 SQVTM and CDR2 ANQGSEA. The CDR3 DNA reads TGCAGCGTTGTATCCCCTAGCGGGCTCTCCTACAATGAGCAGTTCTTC. Protein sequence: CSVVSPSGLSYNEQFF.

This clone has only a few counts. The CDR3 DNA reads as TGTGCCAGCAGTTCCAATGGCTACACCTTC. Translating it yields CASSSNGYTF. This chain links TRBV28 with TRBJ1-2; D not certain. CDR3 length: 10 residues. Germline V lookup: CDR1 MDHEN, CDR2 SYDVKM. Trimming pared 4 bases from V and 6 bases from J, leaving 3 bases between.

This rearrangement joins TRBV30 to TRBJ2-7; D gene unclear. The V end was cut by 3 bases, the J end by 4 bases, with 16 bases between. Germline CDR1 GTSNPN, CDR2 SVGIG (reference sequence). The CDR3 has 14 amino acids. The CDR3 loop is CAWRAATGPYEQYF. The CDR3 region has the DNA TGTGCCTGGAGGGCGGCTACGGGCCCTTACGAGCAGTACTTC.

This sequence joins TRBV18 and TRBJ2-5; the match to TRBD2 covers 7 bases. V was clipped by 6 bases and J by 3 bases; unmatched bases: 4. The length of the CDR3 is 13 residues. The germline CDR1 and CDR2 sequences are KGHSH and LQKENI. The chain's CDR3 is CASSWDYEETQYF. As DNA, the CDR3 is TGTGCCAGCTCCTGGGACTACGAAGAGACCCAGTACTTC.